This is a list of T cell receptor beta chains from one sample in a study of neoadjuvant nivolumab and ipilimumab in lung cancer. The table came from immunoSEQ multiplex PCR; TCRdb's copy has only in-frame clones and leaves some out. Altogether tens of thousands of clones are present, 90% being singletons, with the ten largest covering about 5%. The sequences come from peripheral blood, collected after neoadjuvant nivolumab, alone or with ipilimumab, at or shortly before surgery. Receptors were obtained from an adult with non-small cell lung cancer. Each CDR3 is given without its conserved first and last residue.

v_call | cdr3_aa
TRBV4-2 | ASSQDLAGYTEAF
TRBV5-5 | ASSPTGSDNYGYT
TRBV6-5 | ASSYRREDEKLF
TRBV5-8 | ASSFWASGGQETQY
TRBV29-1 | SVDSGRGTYEQY
TRBV25-1 | ASSDPSGTAYYEQY
TRBV6-5 | ASSPPGLSRTVLF
TRBV27 | ASSLGTAYTEAF
TRBV29-1 | SAVRQGGTYEQY
TRBV4-1 | ASSQWGGDQTKQY
TRBV7-9 | ASSSLAQGSTGELF
TRBV5-5 | ASSFSGGFRDTQY
TRBV27 | ASSFISSTDTQY
TRBV28 | ASSPLEQAREQY
TRBV7-9 | ASSSGFYEQY